This T cell receptor (beta chain) was captured in a study of blood T cell repertoires in COVID-19. Study as a whole: The study drew acute and convalescent COVID-19 samples from the United States, Italy and Spain. PBMCs, B-cell-depleted T cells, or T cells provided the cDNA or gDNA that made up the material.

In the authors' methods: It was from reference gene primer amplification that nucleated cell counts were estimated. Sequencing was performed with immunoSEQ multiplex PCR; in TCRdb, only in-frame clones are kept and a portion is missing. V and J calls and clone size are as listed in that table; D and trimming were resolved from the DNA. Of about 300,000 clones listed, approximately 88% are singletons. V lost 6 bases to trimming and J lost 2 bases; unmatched junction nucleotides: 8. The CDR3 length is 16 residues. Germline CDR1 and CDR2: LNHDA and SQIVND (reference sequence). Seattle participants joined during active infection and were tracked over time.

The chain joins TRBV19 to TRBJ1-3; TRBD1 matches 9 bases. This sequence originates from a human donor with COVID-19, enrolled during active disease. The donor label of this sample is uncertain. The sequenced sample consisted of peripheral blood. The CDR3 loop reads CASRPGQGFAGNTIYF. As DNA, the CDR3 is TGTGCCAGTAGGCCGGGACAGGGCTTCGCTGGAAACACCATATATTTT.